This T cell receptor (beta chain) appears in the sequencing data of a study of T cells in localized non-small cell lung cancer. Regarding the study as a whole: Paired adjacent lung recovered a median approximately 57 of the top 100 tumor clones. Longer survival (overall) was linked to higher T cell density in blood. Measurement of T cell clonality placed uninvolved adjacent lung highest, above the level in tumor.

Using immunoSEQ multiplex PCR, the repertoire was profiled, and TCRdb retains in-frame clones only, with some absent. In the table there are around 96,000 clones, around 90% of which are singletons. Germline V lookup: CDR1 MGHDK, CDR2 SYGVNS. J gave up 9 bases and V 7 bases, and 9 bases lay outside the gene matches. The CDR3 is 15 residues long. About this clone itself: Antigen specificity is unknown.

The sequenced sample was PBMCs, obtained before any cancer treatment. The V call is TRBV25-1, the J call TRBJ2-1, with TRBD2 matching 13 bases. This clonotype was sampled from a woman aged 40-75 years with stage II squamous cell lung carcinoma. CDR3 sequence reads: CASIRTSGSYGEQFF. The CDR3, as DNA: TGTGCCAGCATCCGGACTAGCGGGAGTTACGGTGAGCAGTTCTTC.